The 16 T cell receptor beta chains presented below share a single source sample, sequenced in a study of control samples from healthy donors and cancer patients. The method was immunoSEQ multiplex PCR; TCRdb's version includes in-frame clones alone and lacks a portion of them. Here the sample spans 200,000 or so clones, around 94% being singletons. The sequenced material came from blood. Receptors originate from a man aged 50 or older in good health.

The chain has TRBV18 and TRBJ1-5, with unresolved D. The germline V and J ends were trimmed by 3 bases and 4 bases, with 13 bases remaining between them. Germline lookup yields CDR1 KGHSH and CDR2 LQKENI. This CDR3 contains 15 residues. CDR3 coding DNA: TGTGCCAGCTCACCCGAAGCGTACAGAAATCAGCCCCAGCATTTT. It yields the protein CASSPEAYRNQPQHF.

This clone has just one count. The CDR3 nucleotides read TGTGCCAGCAGTTTACGGCAGGGCTATGGCTACACCTTC. Translation gives CASSLRQGYGYTF. The chain has TRBV27 and TRBJ1-2, with D tentatively TRBD1 (5 bases). There are 13 residues in the CDR3. The germline V gene has CDR1 MNHEY and CDR2 SMNVEV (reference sequence). Trimming stripped 2 bases from V and 4 bases from J, with 8 bases between.

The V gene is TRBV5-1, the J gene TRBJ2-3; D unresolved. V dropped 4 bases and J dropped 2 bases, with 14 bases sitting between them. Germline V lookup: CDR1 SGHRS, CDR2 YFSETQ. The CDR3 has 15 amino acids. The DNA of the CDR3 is TGCGCCAGCAGCCCAAACGGTGCGTCCACAGATACGCAGTATTTT. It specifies CASSPNGASTDTQYF.

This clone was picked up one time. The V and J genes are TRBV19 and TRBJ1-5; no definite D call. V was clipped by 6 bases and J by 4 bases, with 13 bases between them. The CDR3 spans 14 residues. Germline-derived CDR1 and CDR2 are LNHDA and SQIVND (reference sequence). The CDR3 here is CASRRGPRNQPQHF. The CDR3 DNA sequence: TGTGCCAGTAGACGAGGTCCCCGTAATCAGCCCCAGCATTTT.

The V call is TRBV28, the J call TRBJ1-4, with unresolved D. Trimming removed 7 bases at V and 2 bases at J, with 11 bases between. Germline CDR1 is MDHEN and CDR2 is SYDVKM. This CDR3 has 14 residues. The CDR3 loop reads CASIGPGTNEKLFF. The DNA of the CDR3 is TGTGCCAGCATAGGCCCTGGGACTAATGAAAAACTGTTTTTT.

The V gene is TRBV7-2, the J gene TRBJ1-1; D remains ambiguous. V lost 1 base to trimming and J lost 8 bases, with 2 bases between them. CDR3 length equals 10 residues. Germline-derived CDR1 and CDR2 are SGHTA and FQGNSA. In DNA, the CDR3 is TGTGCCAGCAGCTTAGAAGAAGCTTTCTTT. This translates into CASSLEEAFF. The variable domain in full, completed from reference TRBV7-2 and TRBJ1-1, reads GAGVSQSPSNKVTEKGKDVELRCDPISGHTALYWYRQSLGQGLEFLIYFQGNSAPDKSGLPSDRFSAERTGGSVSTLTIQRTQQEDSAVYLCASSLEEAFFGQGTRLTVV.

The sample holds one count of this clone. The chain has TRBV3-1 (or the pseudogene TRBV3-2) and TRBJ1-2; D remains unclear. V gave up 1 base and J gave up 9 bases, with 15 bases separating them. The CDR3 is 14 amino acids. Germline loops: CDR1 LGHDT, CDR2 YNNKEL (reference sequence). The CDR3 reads CASSQVGRLSSYTF. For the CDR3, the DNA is TGTGCCAGCAGCCAAGTGGGCAGGTTAAGTAGCTACACCTTC.

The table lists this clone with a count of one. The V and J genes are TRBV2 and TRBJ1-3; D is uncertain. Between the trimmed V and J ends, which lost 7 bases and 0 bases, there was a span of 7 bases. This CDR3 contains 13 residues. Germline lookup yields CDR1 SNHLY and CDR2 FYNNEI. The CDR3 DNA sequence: TGTGCCAGCAAGGACGTCTCTGGAAACACCATATATTTT. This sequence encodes CASKDVSGNTIYF.

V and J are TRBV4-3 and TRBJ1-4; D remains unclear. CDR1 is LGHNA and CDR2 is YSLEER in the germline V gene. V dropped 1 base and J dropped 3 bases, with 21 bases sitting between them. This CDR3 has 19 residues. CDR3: CASSQVILWVGAANEKLFF. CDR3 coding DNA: TGCGCCAGCAGCCAAGTGATACTTTGGGTCGGAGCGGCTAATGAAAAACTGTTTTTT.

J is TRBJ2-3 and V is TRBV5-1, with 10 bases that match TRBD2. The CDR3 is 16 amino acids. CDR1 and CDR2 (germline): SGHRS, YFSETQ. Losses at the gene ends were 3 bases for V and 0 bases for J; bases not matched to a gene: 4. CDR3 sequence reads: CASSSGAGGSTDTQYF. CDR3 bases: TGCGCCAGCAGCTCCGGAGCGGGGGGGAGCACAGATACGCAGTATTTT.

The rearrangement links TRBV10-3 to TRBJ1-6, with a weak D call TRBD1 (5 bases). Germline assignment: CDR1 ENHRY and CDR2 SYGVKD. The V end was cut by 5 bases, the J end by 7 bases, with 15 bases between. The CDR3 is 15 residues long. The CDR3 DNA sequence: TGTGCCATCAGTCCGGGGCAGACATCGAATTCACCCCTCCACTTT. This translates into CAISPGQTSNSPLHF.

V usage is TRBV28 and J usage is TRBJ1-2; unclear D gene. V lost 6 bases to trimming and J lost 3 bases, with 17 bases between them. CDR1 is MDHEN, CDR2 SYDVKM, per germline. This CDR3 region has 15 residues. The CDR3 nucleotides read TGTGCCAGCAGCCTTGCCTCAAGCCCCTACTATGGCTACACCTTC. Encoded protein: CASSLASSPYYGYTF.

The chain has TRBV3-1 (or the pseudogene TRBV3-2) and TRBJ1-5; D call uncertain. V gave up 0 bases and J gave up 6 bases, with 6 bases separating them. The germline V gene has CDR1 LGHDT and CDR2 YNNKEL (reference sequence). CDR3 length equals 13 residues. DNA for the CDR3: TGTGCCAGCAGCCAAGATGGGGTTCAGCCCCAGCATTTT. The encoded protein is CASSQDGVQPQHF.

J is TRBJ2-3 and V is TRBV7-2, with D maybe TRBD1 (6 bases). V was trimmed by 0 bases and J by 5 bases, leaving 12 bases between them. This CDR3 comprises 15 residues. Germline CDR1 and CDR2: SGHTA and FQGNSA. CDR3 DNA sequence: TGTGCCAGCAGCTTAGCTGGGGGCACGGGAGATACGCAGTATTTT. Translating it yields CASSLAGGTGDTQYF.

CDR3 in DNA: TGTGCCAGCTCACCTATCCTGGGCACTGAAGCTTTCTTT. Protein product: CASSPILGTEAFF. This rearrangement joins TRBV18 to TRBJ1-1; unclear D gene. The germline CDR1 and CDR2 sequences are KGHSH and LQKENI. This CDR3 has 13 amino acids. Trimming took off 3 bases at V and 4 bases at J, with 9 bases between the two ends.

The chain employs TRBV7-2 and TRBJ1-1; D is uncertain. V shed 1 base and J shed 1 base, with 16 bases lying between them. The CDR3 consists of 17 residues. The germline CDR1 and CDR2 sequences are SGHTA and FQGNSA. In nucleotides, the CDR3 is TGTGCCAGCAGCTTAGGGTCAATAAGGATTAGGAACACTGAAGCTTTCTTT. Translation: CASSLGSIRIRNTEAFF.